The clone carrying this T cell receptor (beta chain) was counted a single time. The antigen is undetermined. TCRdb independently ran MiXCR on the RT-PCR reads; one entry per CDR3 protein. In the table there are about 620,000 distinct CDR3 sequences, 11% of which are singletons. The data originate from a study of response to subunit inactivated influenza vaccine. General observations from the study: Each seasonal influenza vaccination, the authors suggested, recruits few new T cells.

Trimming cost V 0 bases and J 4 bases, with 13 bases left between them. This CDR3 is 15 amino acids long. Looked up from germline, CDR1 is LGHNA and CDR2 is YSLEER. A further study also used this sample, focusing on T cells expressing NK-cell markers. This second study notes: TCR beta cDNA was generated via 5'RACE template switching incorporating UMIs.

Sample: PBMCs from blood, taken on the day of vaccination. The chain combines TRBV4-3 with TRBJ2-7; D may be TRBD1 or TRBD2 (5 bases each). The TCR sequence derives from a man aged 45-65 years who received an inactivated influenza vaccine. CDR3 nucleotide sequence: TGCGCCAGCAGCCAAGAAGCAGGGCGGGTTTACGAGCAGTACTTC. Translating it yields CASSQEAGRVYEQYF.